These 11 T cell receptor beta chains were all obtained from the same sample, sequenced in a study of blood T cell repertoires in COVID-19. The table came from immunoSEQ multiplex PCR; TCRdb's copy has only in-frame clones and leaves some out. This table has 190,000 or so clones, 90% appearing once. The specimen was peripheral blood. The receptors stem from a man in his fifties or sixties with acute or convalescent COVID-19.

The V gene is TRBV5-1, the J gene TRBJ1-6; the D is unclear. Germline CDR1 SGHRS, CDR2 YFSETQ. This CDR3 spans 16 amino acids. Trimming pared 0 bases from V and 4 bases from J, leaving 11 bases between. DNA for the CDR3: TGCGCCAGCAGCTTGGACATCCCGGGGTATAATTCACCCCTCCACTTT. It specifies CASSLDIPGYNSPLHF.

CDR3 nucleotide sequence: TGTGCCAGCAGCGTCGGGACTAGCGGGACGTTCGCGAACACCGGGGAGCTGTTTTTT. Protein: CASSVGTSGTFANTGELFF. The rearrangement uses TRBV7-9 and TRBJ2-2; 13 bases line up with TRBD2. Germline V gene data show CDR1 as SEHNR and CDR2 as FQNEAQ (reference sequence). The V segment lost 5 bases and the J segment 0 bases; nucleotides outside the gene matches: 9. This CDR3 spans 19 amino acids. The full variable domain, rest sourced from reference TRBV7-9 and TRBJ2-2, is DTGVSQNPRHKITKRGQNVTFRCDPISEHNRLYWYRQTLGQGPEFLTYFQNEAQLEKSRLLSDRFSAERPKGSFSTLEIQRTEQGDSAMYLCASSVGTSGTFANTGELFFGEGSRLTVL.

This chain joins TRBV27 and TRBJ2-1, with 8 bases fitting TRBD1. The V and J ends lost 4 bases and 9 bases, in that order; junction bases with no gene match: 5. The CDR3 is 13 amino acids. Germline-derived CDR1 and CDR2 are MNHEY and SMNVEV (reference sequence). The CDR3, as DNA: TGTGCCAGCAGTTCCCTGGACAGGGCTGAGCAGTTCTTC. It translates to CASSSLDRAEQFF.

The rearrangement joins TRBV20-1 to TRBJ1-5; TRBD1 matches 7 bases. J lost 11 bases, V lost 3 bases, and 4 bases had no gene match. Germline-derived CDR1 and CDR2 are DFQATT and SNEGSKA (reference sequence). The CDR3 has 11 amino acids. This CDR3 is CSASHGQAQHF. CDR3 in DNA: TGCAGTGCTAGCCATGGACAGGCCCAGCATTTT.

This chain joins TRBV29-1 and TRBJ1-4; D is undetermined. The V gene lost 1 base and the J gene lost 8 bases, with 8 bases spanning the gap. Germline CDR1 reads SQVTM; CDR2 reads ANQGSEA. This CDR3 is built from 12 residues. The CDR3 spells CSVEGSKEKLFF. For the CDR3, the DNA is TGCAGCGTTGAAGGTAGCAAGGAAAAACTGTTTTTT.

V usage is TRBV7-9 and J usage is TRBJ1-4; D is unclear. From germline, CDR1 is SEHNR and CDR2 FQNEAQ (reference sequence). The V end was cut by 11 bases, the J end by 8 bases, with 15 bases between. This CDR3 is 12 amino acids long. The CDR3 loop reads CALRREGEKLFF. Here the CDR3 DNA reads TGTGCCCTCCGAAGGGAGGGAGAAAAACTGTTTTTT.

The rearrangement joins TRBV5-1 to TRBJ2-1; TRBD2 agrees at 9 bases. Trimming removed 4 bases from V and 9 bases from J; junction bases left unmatched: 11. This CDR3 contains 15 residues. Germline loops: CDR1 SGHRS, CDR2 YFSETQ. CDR3 sequence reads: CASSPLEAGGPEQFF. The CDR3 DNA reads as TGCGCCAGCAGCCCCCTTGAGGCGGGAGGGCCTGAGCAGTTCTTC.

The V gene is TRBV18, the J gene TRBJ1-5, with TRBD1 matching over 9 bases. Trimming cost V 4 bases and J 5 bases; bases outside gene matches: 3. Germline CDR1 reads KGHSH; CDR2 reads LQKENI. This CDR3 is built from 14 residues. CDR3 loop: CASSLRDRDQPQHF. The CDR3 region has the DNA TGTGCCAGCTCACTCCGGGACAGGGATCAGCCCCAGCATTTT.

The sample holds one count of this clone. V gene TRBV24-1 combines with J gene TRBJ2-1, with D perhaps matching TRBD2 (5 bases). V was shortened by 5 bases and J by 6 bases, with 7 bases between the two germline ends. The CDR3 runs 12 residues. Germline CDR1 and CDR2: KGHDR and SFDVKD. The CDR3 region has the DNA TGTGCCACCAGTGTTGGAGGCAATGAGCAGTTCTTC. Translation gives CATSVGGNEQFF.

The chain uses TRBV5-1 and TRBJ2-3; TRBD1 agrees at 7 bases. This CDR3 is 15 amino acids long. Germline V gives CDR1 SGHRS, CDR2 YFSETQ. Trimming took 4 bases from V and 2 from J; bases not matched to a gene: 7. CDR3 sequence reads: CASSPTGVYTDTQYF. CDR3 nucleotides: TGCGCCAGCAGCCCAACAGGGGTCTACACAGATACGCAGTATTTT.

The rearrangement uses TRBV9 and TRBJ1-4, with TRBD1 identical over 9 bases. With 4 bases clipped from V and 8 bases from J, the junction kept 3 bases outside the gene matches. Germline CDR1 is SGDLS and CDR2 is YYNGEE. This CDR3 has 13 amino acids. Written as DNA, the CDR3 is TGTGCCAGCAGCAGGACAGGGGAGGAAAAACTGTTTTTT. Amino acids: CASSRTGEEKLFF. The whole variable domain, filled in from reference TRBV9 and TRBJ1-4, reads DSGVTQTPKHLITATGQRVTLRCSPRSGDLSVYWYQQSLDQGLQFLIQYYNGEERAKGNILERFSAQQFPDLHSELNLSSLELGDSALYFCASSRTGEEKLFFGSGTQLSVL.